This T cell receptor (beta chain) is drawn from a study of T-cell reconstitution after alpha-beta-depleted transplantation in children. CDR3 length: 19 amino acids. Trimming took 4 bases from V and 4 from J; bases not matched to a gene: 16. Using unique molecular identifiers, the investigators prepared the TCRbeta library. TCRdb re-derived calls from the PCR reads in MiXCR, one entry per CDR3 protein. Of about 230,000 distinct CDR3 sequences in the sample, around 9.9% are singletons; the top ten hold under 30%. This clonotype was seen repeatedly, ten times or more. The material was PBMCs, obtained before TCRalphabeta/CD19-depleted stem cell transplant. The V call is TRBV12-3 or TRBV12-4, the J call TRBJ2-7; TRBD2 matches 13 bases. The origin of this receptor is a child under two years old with acute myeloid leukemia, due to receive a stem cell transplant. As DNA, the CDR3 is TGTGCCAGCAGTTCTCCGGGACTAGCGGGAACGTCGGACGTTTACGAGCAGTACTTC. This codes for CASSSPGLAGTSDVYEQYF.